This TCR beta chain is drawn from a study of cytomegalovirus exposure and HLA in healthy donors. Both 60 Vbeta primers and 13 Jbeta primers went into the PCR. Sequencing was performed with immunoSEQ multiplex PCR; in TCRdb, only in-frame clones are kept and a portion is missing. The table lists more than 200,000 clones, around 79% of them singletons. The CDR3 length is 14 residues. CDR1 is SNHLY and CDR2 is FYNNEI in the germline V gene. Trimming removed 7 bases from V and 7 bases from J, with 14 bases in between. Specimen: PBMCs. The TCR comes from a girl aged 2 to 9 in good health and CMV-seronegative. The V gene is TRBV2, the J gene TRBJ1-6; maybe TRBD1 (5 bases). The CDR3 sequence: CASMEGPGNSPLHF. CDR3 DNA sequence: TGTGCCAGCATGGAGGGACCGGGAAATTCACCCCTCCACTTT.